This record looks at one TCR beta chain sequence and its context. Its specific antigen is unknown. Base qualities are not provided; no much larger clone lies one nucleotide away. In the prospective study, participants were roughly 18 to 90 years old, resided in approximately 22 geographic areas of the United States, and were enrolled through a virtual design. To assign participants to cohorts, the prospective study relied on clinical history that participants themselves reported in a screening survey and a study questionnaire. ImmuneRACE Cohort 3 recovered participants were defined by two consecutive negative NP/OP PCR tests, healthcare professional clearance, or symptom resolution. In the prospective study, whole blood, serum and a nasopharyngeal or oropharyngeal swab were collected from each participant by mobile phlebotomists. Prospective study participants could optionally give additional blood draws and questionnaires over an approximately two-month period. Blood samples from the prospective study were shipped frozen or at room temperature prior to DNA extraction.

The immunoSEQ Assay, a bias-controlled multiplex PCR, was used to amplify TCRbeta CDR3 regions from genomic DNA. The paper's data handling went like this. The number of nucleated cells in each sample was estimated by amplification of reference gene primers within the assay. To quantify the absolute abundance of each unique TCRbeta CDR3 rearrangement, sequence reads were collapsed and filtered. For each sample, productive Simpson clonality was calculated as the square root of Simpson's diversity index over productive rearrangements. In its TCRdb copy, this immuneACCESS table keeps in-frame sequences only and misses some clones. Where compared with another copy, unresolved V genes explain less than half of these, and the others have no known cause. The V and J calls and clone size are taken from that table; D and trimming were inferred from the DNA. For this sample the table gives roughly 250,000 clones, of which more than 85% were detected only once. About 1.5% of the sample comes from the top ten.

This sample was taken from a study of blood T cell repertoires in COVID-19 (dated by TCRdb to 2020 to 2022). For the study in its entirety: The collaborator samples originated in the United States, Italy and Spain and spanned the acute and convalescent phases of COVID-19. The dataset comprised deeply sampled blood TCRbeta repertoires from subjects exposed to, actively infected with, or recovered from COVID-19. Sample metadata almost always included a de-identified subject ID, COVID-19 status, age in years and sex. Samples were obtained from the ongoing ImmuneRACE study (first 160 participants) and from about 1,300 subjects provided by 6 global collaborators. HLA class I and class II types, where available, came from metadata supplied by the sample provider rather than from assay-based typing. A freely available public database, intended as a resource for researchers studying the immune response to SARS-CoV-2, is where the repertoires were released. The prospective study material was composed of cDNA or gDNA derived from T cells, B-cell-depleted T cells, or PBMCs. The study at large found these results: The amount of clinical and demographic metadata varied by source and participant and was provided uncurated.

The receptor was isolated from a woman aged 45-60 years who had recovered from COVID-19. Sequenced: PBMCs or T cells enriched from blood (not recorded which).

The CDR3 here reads CASSPDRVETQYF. The DNA sequence reads TGCGCCAGCAGCCCGGACAGGGTGGAGACCCAGTACTTC. The rearranged chain carries TRBV5-1 and TRBJ2-5, and 8 junctional nucleotides match TRBD1. The germline V gene specifies SGHRS as CDR1 and YFSETQ as CDR2. V trim: 4 bases; J trim: 5 bases; unmatched bases: 4. Counted from cysteine to phenylalanine, this CDR3 has 13 amino acids. Of all the DNA, just the CDR3 is kept, 39 bases in frame from base 1.